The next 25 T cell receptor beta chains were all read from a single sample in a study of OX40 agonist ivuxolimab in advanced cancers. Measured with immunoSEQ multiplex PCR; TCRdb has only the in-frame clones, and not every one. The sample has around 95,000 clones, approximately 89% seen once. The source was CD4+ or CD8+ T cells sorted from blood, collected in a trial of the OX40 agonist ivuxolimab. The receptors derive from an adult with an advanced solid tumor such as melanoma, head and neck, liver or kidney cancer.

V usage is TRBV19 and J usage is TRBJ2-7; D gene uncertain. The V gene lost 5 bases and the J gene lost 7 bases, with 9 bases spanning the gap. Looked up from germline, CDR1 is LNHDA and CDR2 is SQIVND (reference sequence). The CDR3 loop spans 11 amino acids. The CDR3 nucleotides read TGTGCCAGTAGTTTTTGGTGGGAGCAGTACTTC. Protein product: CASSFWWEQYF. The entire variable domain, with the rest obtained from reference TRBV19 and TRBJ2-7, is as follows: DGGITQSPKYLFRKEGQNVTLSCEQNLNHDAMYWYRQDPGQGLRLIYYSQIVNDFQKGDIAEGYSVSREKKESFPLTVTSAQKNPTAFYLCASSFWWEQYFGPGTRLTVT.

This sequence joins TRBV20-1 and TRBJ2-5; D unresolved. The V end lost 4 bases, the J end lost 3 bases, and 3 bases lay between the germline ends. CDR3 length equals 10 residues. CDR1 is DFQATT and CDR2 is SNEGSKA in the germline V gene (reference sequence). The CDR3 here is CSATEETQYF. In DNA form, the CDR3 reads TGCAGTGCTACTGAAGAGACCCAGTACTTC.

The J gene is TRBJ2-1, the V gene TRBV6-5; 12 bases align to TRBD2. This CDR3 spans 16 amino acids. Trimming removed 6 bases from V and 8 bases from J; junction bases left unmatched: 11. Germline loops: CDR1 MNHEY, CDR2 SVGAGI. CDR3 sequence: CASRYRLAGVRDEQFF. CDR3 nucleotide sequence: TGTGCCAGCAGATACCGACTAGCGGGAGTGAGGGATGAGCAGTTCTTC.

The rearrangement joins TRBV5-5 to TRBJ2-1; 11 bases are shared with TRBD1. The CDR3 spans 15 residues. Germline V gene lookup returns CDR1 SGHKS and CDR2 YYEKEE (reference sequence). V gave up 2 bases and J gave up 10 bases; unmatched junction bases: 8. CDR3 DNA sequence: TGTGCCAGCAGCTTTTTGGGACAGGGGGTAAACGAGCAGTTCTTC. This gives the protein CASSFLGQGVNEQFF.

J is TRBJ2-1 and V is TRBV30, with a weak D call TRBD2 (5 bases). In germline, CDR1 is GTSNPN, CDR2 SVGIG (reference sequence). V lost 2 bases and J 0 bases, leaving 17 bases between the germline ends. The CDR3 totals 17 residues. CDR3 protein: CAWSPPPRDSSYNEQFF. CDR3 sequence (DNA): TGTGCCTGGAGTCCACCTCCCCGGGATAGCTCCTACAATGAGCAGTTCTTC.

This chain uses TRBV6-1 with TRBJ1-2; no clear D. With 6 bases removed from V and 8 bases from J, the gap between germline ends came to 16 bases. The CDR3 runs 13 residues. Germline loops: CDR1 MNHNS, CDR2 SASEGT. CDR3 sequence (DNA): TGTGCCAGCAGCAGACCCGACCCCGAGGGCTACACCTTC. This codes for CASSRPDPEGYTF.

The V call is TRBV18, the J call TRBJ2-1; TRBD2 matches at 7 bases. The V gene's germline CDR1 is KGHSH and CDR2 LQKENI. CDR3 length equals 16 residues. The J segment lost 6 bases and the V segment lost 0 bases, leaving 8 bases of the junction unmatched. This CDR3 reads CASSPPGGGRVNEQFF. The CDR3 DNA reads TGTGCCAGCTCACCACCAGGCGGGGGACGAGTCAATGAGCAGTTCTTC.

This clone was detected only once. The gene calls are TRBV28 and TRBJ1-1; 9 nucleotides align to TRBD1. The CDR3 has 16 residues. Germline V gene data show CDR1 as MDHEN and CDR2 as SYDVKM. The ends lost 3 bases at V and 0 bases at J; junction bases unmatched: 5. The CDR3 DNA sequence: TGTGCCAGCAGTTTGACAGGGGGTGGGTTGAACACTGAAGCTTTCTTT. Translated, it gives CASSLTGGGLNTEAFF. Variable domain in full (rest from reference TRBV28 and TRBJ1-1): DVKVTQSSRYLVKRTGEKVFLECVQDMDHENMFWYRQDPGLGLRLIYFSYDVKMKEKGDIPEGYSVSREKKERFSLILESASTNQTSMYLCASSLTGGGLNTEAFFGQGTRLTVV.

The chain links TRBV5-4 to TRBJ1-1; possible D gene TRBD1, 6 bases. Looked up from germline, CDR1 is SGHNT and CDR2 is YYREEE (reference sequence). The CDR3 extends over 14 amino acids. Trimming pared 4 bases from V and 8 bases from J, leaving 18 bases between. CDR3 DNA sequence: TGTGCCAGCAGCCTAAACGTACAGGGTAGGGAAGCTTTCTTT. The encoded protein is CASSLNVQGREAFF.

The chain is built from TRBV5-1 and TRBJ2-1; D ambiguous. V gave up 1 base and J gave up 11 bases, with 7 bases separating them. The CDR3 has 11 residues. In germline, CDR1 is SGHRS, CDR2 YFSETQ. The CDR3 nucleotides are TGCGCCAGCAGCTTGTCGGATAAGCAGTTCTTC. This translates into CASSLSDKQFF.

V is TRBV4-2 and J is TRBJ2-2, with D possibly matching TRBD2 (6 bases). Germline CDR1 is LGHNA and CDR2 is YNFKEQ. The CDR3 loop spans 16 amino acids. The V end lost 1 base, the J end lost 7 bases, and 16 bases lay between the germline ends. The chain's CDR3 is CASSQGGGRSGGELFF. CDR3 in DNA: TGTGCCAGCAGCCAAGGAGGTGGGAGGAGTGGCGGGGAGCTGTTTTTT.

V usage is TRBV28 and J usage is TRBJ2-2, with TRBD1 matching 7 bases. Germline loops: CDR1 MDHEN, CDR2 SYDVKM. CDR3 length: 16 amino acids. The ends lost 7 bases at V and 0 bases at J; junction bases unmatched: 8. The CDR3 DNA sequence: TGTGCCAGCACGCCCGAGGGACAGCCGAACACCGGGGAGCTGTTTTTT. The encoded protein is CASTPEGQPNTGELFF.

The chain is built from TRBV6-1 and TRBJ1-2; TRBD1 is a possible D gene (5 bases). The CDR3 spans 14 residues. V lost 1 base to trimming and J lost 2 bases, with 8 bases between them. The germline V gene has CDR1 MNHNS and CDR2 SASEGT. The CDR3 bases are TGTGCCAGCAGTGAAGATGGGGGAAACTATGGCTACACCTTC. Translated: CASSEDGGNYGYTF.

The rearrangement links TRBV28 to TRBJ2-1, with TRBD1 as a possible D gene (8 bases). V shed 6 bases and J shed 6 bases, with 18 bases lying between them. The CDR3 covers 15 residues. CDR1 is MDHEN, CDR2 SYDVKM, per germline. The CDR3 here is CASSVGGTGSNEQFF. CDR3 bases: TGTGCCAGCAGCGTGGGGGGGACAGGTAGCAATGAGCAGTTCTTC.

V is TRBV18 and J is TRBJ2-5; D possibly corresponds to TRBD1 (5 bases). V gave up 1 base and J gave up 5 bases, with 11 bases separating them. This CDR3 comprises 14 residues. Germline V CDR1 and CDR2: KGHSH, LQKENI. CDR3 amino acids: CASSPLQEPETQYF. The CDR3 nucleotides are TGTGCCAGCTCACCACTACAGGAGCCGGAGACCCAGTACTTC. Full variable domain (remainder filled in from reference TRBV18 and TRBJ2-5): NAGVMQNPRHLVRRRGQEARLRCSPMKGHSHVYWYRQLPEEGLKFMVYLQKENIIDESGMPKERFSAEFPKEGPSILRIQQVVRGDSAAYFCASSPLQEPETQYFGPGTRLLVL.

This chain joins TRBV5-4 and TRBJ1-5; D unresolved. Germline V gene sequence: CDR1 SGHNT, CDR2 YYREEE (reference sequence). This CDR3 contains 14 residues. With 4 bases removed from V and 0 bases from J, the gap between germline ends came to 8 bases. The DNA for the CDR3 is TGTGCCAGCAGCCAGGACGGTAGCAATCAGCCCCAGCATTTT. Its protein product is CASSQDGSNQPQHF.

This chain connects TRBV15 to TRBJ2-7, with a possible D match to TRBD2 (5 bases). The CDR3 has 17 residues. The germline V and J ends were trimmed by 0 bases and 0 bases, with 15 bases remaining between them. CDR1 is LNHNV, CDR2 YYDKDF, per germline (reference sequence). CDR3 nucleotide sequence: TGTGCCACCAGCAGAGACCTCCCTCTCGGGGTCTCCTACGAGCAGTACTTC. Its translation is CATSRDLPLGVSYEQYF. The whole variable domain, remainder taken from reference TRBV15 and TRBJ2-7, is DAMVIQNPRYQVTQFGKPVTLSCSQTLNHNVMYWYQQKSSQAPKLLFHYYDKDFNNEADTPDNFQSRRPNTSFCFLDIRSPGLGDTAMYLCATSRDLPLGVSYEQYFGPGTRLTVT.

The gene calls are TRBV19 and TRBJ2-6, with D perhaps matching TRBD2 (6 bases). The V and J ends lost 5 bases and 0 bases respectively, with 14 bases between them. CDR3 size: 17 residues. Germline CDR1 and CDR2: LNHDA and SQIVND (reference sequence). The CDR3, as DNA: TGTGCCAGTAGTGATGTGTTGCGGGGCTCTGGGGCCAACGTCCTGACTTTC. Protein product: CASSDVLRGSGANVLTF.

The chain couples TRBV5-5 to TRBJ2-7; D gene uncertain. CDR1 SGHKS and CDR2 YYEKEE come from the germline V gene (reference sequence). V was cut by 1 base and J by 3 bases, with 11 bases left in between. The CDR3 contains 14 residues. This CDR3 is CASSLRAEYYEQYF. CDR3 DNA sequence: TGTGCCAGCAGCTTGAGGGCGGAATACTACGAGCAGTACTTC.

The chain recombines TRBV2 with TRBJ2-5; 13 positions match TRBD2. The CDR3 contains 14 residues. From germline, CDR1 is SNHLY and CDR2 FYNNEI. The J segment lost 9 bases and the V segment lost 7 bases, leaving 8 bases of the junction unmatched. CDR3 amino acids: CASTRTSGRAPQYF. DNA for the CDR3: TGTGCCAGCACCCGTACTAGCGGGAGGGCCCCCCAGTACTTC.

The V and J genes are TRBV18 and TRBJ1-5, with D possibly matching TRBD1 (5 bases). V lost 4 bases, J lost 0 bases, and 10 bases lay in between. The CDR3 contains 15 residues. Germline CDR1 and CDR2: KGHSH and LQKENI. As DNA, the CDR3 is TGTGCCAGCTCACTATCCGGGGGTAGCAATCAGCCCCAGCATTTT. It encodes CASSLSGGSNQPQHF. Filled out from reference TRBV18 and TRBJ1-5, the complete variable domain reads NAGVMQNPRHLVRRRGQEARLRCSPMKGHSHVYWYRQLPEEGLKFMVYLQKENIIDESGMPKERFSAEFPKEGPSILRIQQVVRGDSAAYFCASSLSGGSNQPQHFGDGTRLSIL.

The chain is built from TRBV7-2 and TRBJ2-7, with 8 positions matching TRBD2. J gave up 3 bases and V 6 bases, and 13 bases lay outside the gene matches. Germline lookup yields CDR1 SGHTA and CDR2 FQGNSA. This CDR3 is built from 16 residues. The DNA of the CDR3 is TGTGCCAGCAGTCCGGGGGGGATAGCTGCGTACTACGAGCAGTACTTC. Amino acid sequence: CASSPGGIAAYYEQYF.

The CDR3 is CASSSAVWVGSNQPQHF. The DNA for the CDR3 is TGTGCCAGCAGTTCGGCCGTTTGGGTAGGGAGCAATCAGCCCCAGCATTTT. V is TRBV27 and J is TRBJ1-5; no firm D call. Trimming cost V 4 bases and J 1 base, with 17 bases left between them. Per the germline V gene, CDR1 is MNHEY and CDR2 is SMNVEV (reference sequence). This CDR3 comprises 17 residues.

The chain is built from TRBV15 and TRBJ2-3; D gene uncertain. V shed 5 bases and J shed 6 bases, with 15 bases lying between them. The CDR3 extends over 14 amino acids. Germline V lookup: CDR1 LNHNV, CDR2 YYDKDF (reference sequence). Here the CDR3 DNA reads TGTGCCACCAGCCTCTTGACGCGGCGGGATACGCAGTATTTT. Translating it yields CATSLLTRRDTQYF. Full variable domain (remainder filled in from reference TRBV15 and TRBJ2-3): DAMVIQNPRYQVTQFGKPVTLSCSQTLNHNVMYWYQQKSSQAPKLLFHYYDKDFNNEADTPDNFQSRRPNTSFCFLDIRSPGLGDTAMYLCATSLLTRRDTQYFGPGTRLTVL.

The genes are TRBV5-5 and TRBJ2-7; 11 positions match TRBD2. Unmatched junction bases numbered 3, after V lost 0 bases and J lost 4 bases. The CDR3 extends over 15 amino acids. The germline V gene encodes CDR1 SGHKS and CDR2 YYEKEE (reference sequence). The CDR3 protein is CASSLGLAGWYEQYF. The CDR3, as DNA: TGTGCCAGCAGCTTGGGACTAGCGGGATGGTACGAGCAGTACTTC.